A selection of T cell receptor beta chains follows, all from one sample in a study of blood T cells in healthy people across ages. TCRdb recomputed calls from the 5' RACE reads with MiXCR, one row per CDR3 protein. Of around 1,800,000 distinct CDR3 sequences in the sample, roughly two fifths were seen once. The sample consisted of blood. The receptors shown here come from a human donor in good health. Both conserved end residues are part of each CDR3. A D gene is named only where the DNA matches it firmly. Size tells how often a clone was seen (once, few, many) or the class of an expanded clone, and some rows leave it out.

TRBJ1-1 . TRBV4-3 . CASSQEYTANTEAFF TGCGCCAGCAGCCAAGAGTACACCGCGAACACTGAAGCTTTCTTT
TRBJ2-1 TRBD1 TRBV28 . CASTTGGGNEQFF TGTGCCAGCACGACAGGGGGAGGAAATGAGCAGTTCTTC
TRBJ2-1 TRBD1 TRBV5-6 . CASSFKYRGHNEQFF TGTGCCAGCAGCTTTAAGTACAGGGGCCACAATGAGCAGTTCTTC
TRBJ2-2 . TRBV5-1 . CASSLATGLNTGELFF TGCGCCAGCAGCTTGGCCACAGGGTTGAACACCGGGGAGCTGTTTTTT
TRBJ1-5 TRBD1 TRBV6-2/TRBV6-3 . CASSYSLGQGNQPQHF TGTGCCAGCAGTTACTCACTAGGACAGGGTAATCAGCCCCAGCATTTT
TRBJ2-1 . TRBV13 . CASSLRVGTGNEQFF TGTGCCAGCAGCTTACGGGTGGGTACAGGGAATGAGCAGTTCTTC
TRBJ2-6 . TRBV15 . CATSRETLSSGANVLTF TGTGCCACCAGCAGGGAGACGTTAAGCTCTGGGGCCAACGTCCTGACTTTC
TRBJ2-1 TRBD2 TRBV7-8 . CASSFRGRAGEQFF TGTGCCAGCAGCTTTCGAGGGAGGGCAGGTGAGCAGTTCTTC
TRBJ2-3 . TRBV30 . CAWRYTDTQYF TGTGCCTGGAGGTACACAGATACGCAGTATTTT
TRBJ1-1 . TRBV15 few CATSSEVQANIMNTEAFF TGTGCCACCAGCTCCGAGGTACAGGCAAATATCATGAACACTGAAGCTTTCTTT
TRBJ1-2 TRBD1 TRBV7-2 . CAGSSAGGRGYTF TGTGCCGGCAGCTCCGCAGGGGGCAGGGGCTACACCTTC
TRBJ2-2 . TRBV24-1 . CATKTDQYTGELFF TGTGCCACCAAGACAGACCAGTACACCGGGGAGCTGTTTTTT
TRBJ2-3 . TRBV6-5 . CASKSRGAPDTQYF TGTGCCTCCAAATCCCGAGGGGCCCCCGATACGCAGTATTTT
TRBJ2-1 . TRBV3-1 . CASSILEDEQFF TGTGCCAGCAGCATACTAGAGGACGAGCAGTTCTTC
TRBJ2-1 TRBD1 TRBV9 few CASSPTGGRRNEQFF TGTGCCAGCAGCCCCACAGGGGGTCGTCGTAATGAGCAGTTCTTC
TRBJ2-7 TRBD2 TRBV4-2 . CASSLLVASGAYEQYF TGTGCCAGCAGCCTCCTCGTAGCGAGCGGGGCCTACGAGCAGTACTTC
TRBJ1-5 TRBD1 TRBV28 once CASSLLTGGRYQPQHF TGTGCCAGCAGTTTATTGACAGGGGGCAGGTATCAGCCCCAGCATTTT
TRBJ1-2 TRBD1 TRBV7-9 . CASSHGDRGYTF TGTGCCAGCAGCCACGGGGACAGAGGGTACACCTTC
TRBJ2-2 . TRBV27 few CASSRSVPTNTGELFF TGTGCCAGCAGTCGGTCCGTTCCGACCAACACCGGGGAGCTGTTTTTT
TRBJ2-7 . TRBV7-2 . CASSPWTRTYEQYF TGTGCCAGCAGCCCTTGGACACGAACCTACGAGCAGTACTTC
TRBJ2-3 TRBD2 TRBV6-4 . CASARSGGDTDTQYF TGTGCCAGCGCACGGAGCGGGGGCGACACAGATACGCAGTATTTT
TRBJ2-5 . TRBV20-1 . CSARDLRKGETQYF TGCAGTGCTAGAGATTTGCGGAAGGGAGAGACCCAGTACTTC
TRBJ1-6 . TRBV7-2 . CASSLNSVRANSPPHF TGTGCCAGCAGCTTAAATAGCGTCAGGGCTAATTCACCCCCCCACTTT
TRBJ1-2 . TRBV29-1 . CSVEYGRDGYTF TGCAGCGTTGAGTATGGTAGGGACGGCTACACCTTC
TRBJ1-1 . TRBV20-1 . CSAPGGDTEAFF TGCAGTGCCCCCGGGGGGGACACTGAAGCTTTCTTT
TRBJ1-1 . TRBV7-2 few CASSLLLNTEVFF TGTGCCAGCAGCCTACTCTTGAACACTGAAGTTTTCTTT
TRBJ1-2 . TRBV15 . CATSRDVGTYGYTF TGTGCCACCAGCAGAGACGTGGGGACCTATGGCTACACCTTC
TRBJ2-3 . TRBV4-2 . CASSQSLSFSGDFRNTQYF TGTGCCAGCAGCCAATCGCTATCGTTTTCGGGCGACTTTAGGAATACGCAGTATTTT
TRBJ2-3 TRBD2 TRBV7-3 many CASSWVGGGSTDTQYF TGTGCCAGCAGCTGGGTCGGCGGGGGTAGCACAGATACGCAGTATTTT
TRBJ1-5 TRBD1 TRBV7-6 few CASSFSRGRNQPQHF TGTGCCAGCAGCTTTTCCAGGGGGCGAAATCAGCCCCAGCATTTT
TRBJ2-1 TRBD1 TRBV24-1 few CATGGTGFYNEQFF TGTGCCACCGGGGGGACAGGGTTCTACAATGAGCAGTTCTTC
TRBJ2-5 . TRBV29-1 . CSVVEPQETRYF TGCAGCGTTGTTGAGCCCCAAGAGACCCGGTACTTC
TRBJ1-2 . TRBV15 . CATSRDLVGYTF TGTGCCACCAGCAGAGATTTGGTCGGCTACACCTTC
TRBJ2-1 . TRBV24-1 . CATQDTRSYNEQFF TGTGCCACCCAAGACACACGCTCCTACAATGAGCAGTTCTTC
TRBJ1-2 . TRBV29-1 few CSVDRAAGQGYTF TGCAGCGTTGACAGAGCGGCAGGGCAGGGCTACACCTTC
TRBJ2-7 . TRBV20-1 . CSARSAPSTQYF TGCAGTGCCCGCTCTGCCCCCTCTACCCAGTACTTC
TRBJ2-5 TRBD1 TRBV28 . CASRELVRTGETQYF TGTGCCAGCAGGGAGTTGGTCAGGACAGGAGAGACCCAGTACTTC
TRBJ1-2 . TRBV7-6 . CAGSEAGELDPHGYTF TGTGCCGGCAGCGAAGCTGGGGAACTTGATCCCCATGGCTACACCTTC
TRBJ2-5 . TRBV4-2 . CASSRRQGSRETQYF TGTGCCAGCAGCCGTAGACAAGGGTCCAGAGAGACCCAGTACTTC
TRBJ2-5 . TRBV7-2 . CASSPQPGAVQETQYF TGTGCCAGCAGCCCCCAGCCAGGGGCCGTCCAAGAGACCCAGTACTTC
TRBJ1-1 . TRBV10-3 . CAISAAGSNTEAFF TGTGCCATCAGTGCCGCGGGATCCAACACTGAAGCTTTCTTT
TRBJ2-5 . TRBV5-1 . CASATSVGPETQYF TGCGCCAGCGCAACGTCAGTGGGTCCAGAGACCCAGTACTTC
TRBJ2-6 . TRBV2 few CASINEPSGANVLTF TGTGCCAGCATCAACGAACCCTCTGGGGCCAACGTCCTGACTTTC
TRBJ2-1 . TRBV2 few CATRSGRSSYNEQFF TGTGCCACCCGATCTGGACGGAGCTCCTACAATGAGCAGTTCTTC
TRBJ2-7 . TRBV7-6 . CASSFSQGRGEQYF TGTGCCAGCAGCTTTTCTCAGGGTCGCGGCGAGCAGTACTTC
TRBJ2-3 TRBD2 TRBV20-1 few CSARSGGAGDTQYF TGCAGTGCACGTAGCGGGGGGGCGGGGGATACGCAGTATTTT
TRBJ2-5 TRBD2 TRBV29-1 few CSVEGRLAKRETQYF TGCAGCGTTGAGGGCAGACTAGCCAAAAGAGAGACCCAGTACTTC
TRBJ1-6 . TRBV5-1 . CASSLVPAAPRNSPLHF TGCGCCAGCAGCTTGGTCCCCGCCGCGCCTCGTAATTCACCCCTCCACTTT
TRBJ1-2 TRBD1 TRBV29-1 . CSVEGTGDGPNYGYTF TGCAGCGTTGAAGGGACAGGGGACGGACCTAACTATGGCTACACCTTC
TRBJ2-7 . TRBV29-1 . CSVEKTGLTQYF TGCAGCGTTGAGAAGACAGGCCTTACCCAGTACTTC